Listed below are T cell receptor beta chains from one sample, sequenced in a study of human T cells and chemical hapten exposure. From the RACE reads, TCRdb called clonotypes with MiXCR, one entry per CDR3 protein. This table has roughly 130,000 distinct CDR3 sequences, approximately 10% appearing once. Sequenced material: whole blood. The receptors originated from a male donor in good health. Some clones in this sample may be carry-over from other donors' samples. Both conserved end residues are part of each CDR3. A D gene is named only where the DNA matches it firmly. Clone sizes are given selectively: once, few, many, or a class where the clone is expanded.

clone_size	v_call	d_call	j_call	cdr3_aa	cdr3_nt
.	TRBV7-6	.	TRBJ2-7	CASSLDRFSYEQYF	TGTGCCAGCAGCTTAGACCGATTCTCCTACGAGCAGTACTTC
.	TRBV7-2	.	TRBJ2-5	CASSQILYQETQYF	TGTGCCAGCAGCCAAATATTGTACCAAGAGACCCAGTACTTC
many	TRBV5-5	TRBD1	TRBJ2-4	CASSLSLSDRGFKNIQYF	TGTGCCAGCAGCCTCTCCCTGTCGGACAGGGGGTTCAAAAACATTCAGTACTTC
.	TRBV7-9	.	TRBJ1-6	CASSMSYNSPLHF	TGTGCCAGCAGCATGTCCTATAATTCACCCCTCCACTTT
.	TRBV7-9	.	TRBJ2-1	CAGSLPQGFKYNEQFF	TGTGCCGGCAGCTTACCACAGGGTTTTAAGTACAATGAGCAGTTCTTC
few	TRBV25-1	.	TRBJ1-4	CASSVDTDEKLFF	TGTGCCAGCAGTGTCGACACCGATGAAAAACTGTTTTTT
.	TRBV25-1	TRBD1	TRBJ1-4	CVSSAGTGFGNEKLFF	TGTGTCAGCAGTGCCGGGACAGGGTTTGGAAATGAAAAACTGTTTTTT
.	TRBV10-3	TRBD1	TRBJ1-4	CAISGDRVGEKLFF	TGTGCCATCAGTGGGGACAGGGTTGGGGAAAAACTGTTTTTT
.	TRBV20-1	TRBD2	TRBJ2-3	CSARDRPSGRTSDTQYF	TGCAGTGCTAGAGATCGCCCTAGCGGGAGGACCTCAGATACGCAGTATTTT
.	TRBV29-1	.	TRBJ2-1	CSAWSGEQFF	TGCAGCGCCTGGTCGGGCGAGCAGTTCTTC
few	TRBV7-6	.	TRBJ2-6	CASSLEIVGANVLTF	TGTGCCAGCAGCTTAGAAATAGTTGGGGCCAACGTCCTGACTTTC
.	TRBV9	.	TRBJ2-7	CASSVEGGTSYEQYF	TGTGCCAGCAGCGTAGAGGGCGGGACCTCCTACGAGCAGTACTTC
many	TRBV12-3/TRBV12-4	.	TRBJ1-6	CASSLVGQGNSPLHF	TGTGCCAGCAGTTTGGTGGGACAAGGGAATTCACCCCTCCACTTT
.	TRBV29-1	.	TRBJ1-1	CSGGGTEAFF	TGCAGCGGGGGGGGCACTGAAGCTTTCTTT
few	TRBV6-1	.	TRBJ1-5	CASTRTGQPQHF	TGTGCCAGCACTCGGACGGGTCAGCCCCAGCATTTT
few	TRBV25-1	TRBD1	TRBJ2-1	CASSELNRGLNEQFF	TGTGCCAGCAGTGAATTGAACAGGGGGCTAAATGAGCAGTTCTTC
few	TRBV5-4	.	TRBJ1-5	CASSLPGGTWQPQHF	TGTGCCAGCAGCTTGCCAGGAGGAACATGGCAGCCCCAGCATTTT
.	TRBV10-3	.	TRBJ2-5	CAISITGPGETQYF	TGTGCCATCAGTATTACCGGGCCGGGGGAGACCCAGTACTTC
many	TRBV5-4	.	TRBJ2-3	CASSLDPYTDTQYF	TGTGCCAGCAGCTTGGATCCGTACACAGATACGCAGTATTTT
.	TRBV7-2	.	TRBJ1-4	CASSSQQAHNEKLFF	TGTGCCAGCAGCTCTCAACAGGCCCATAATGAAAAACTGTTTTTT